Below are 24 T cell receptor beta chains sequenced from a single sample in a study of blood T cell repertoires in COVID-19 (dated by TCRdb to the early 2020s). Libraries were made using the immunoSEQ multiplex PCR assay. Imported from immuneACCESS, the table was reduced by TCRdb to in-frame sequences with V and J called. These copies leave out some clones; in studies compared against another copy, an unresolved V gene accounts for under half, and the cause of the remainder is not known. For this sample there are 330,000 or so clones; 89% appear just once. The biggest ten clones account for over 3.5% of the sample. Sequencing used peripheral blood. Receptor source: a woman aged 55 to 70 with COVID-19, enrolled during active disease.

V usage is TRBV5-1 and J usage is TRBJ1-4; a weak D match, TRBD1 (5 bases). Germline assignment: CDR1 SGHRS and CDR2 YFSETQ. The V and J ends lost 4 bases and 7 bases respectively, with 17 bases between them. The CDR3 extends over 15 amino acids. The CDR3 region has the DNA TGCGCCAGCAGCCTGCGGGGGGGGTCTTCTGAAAAACTGTTTTTT. This gives the protein CASSLRGGSSEKLFF.

This chain links TRBV6-5 with TRBJ2-7; 7 nucleotides match TRBD1. The CDR3 covers 14 residues. Germline-derived CDR1 and CDR2 are MNHEY and SVGAGI. Unmatched junction bases numbered 2, after V lost 0 bases and J lost 3 bases. For the CDR3, the DNA is TGTGCCAGCAGTTACTCCCACAGGGGCTACGAGCAGTACTTC. This translates into CASSYSHRGYEQYF.

A word on this clone: The junction does not match germline at one end; this may be a read error. This chain connects TRBV27 to TRBJ2-7; 8 bases map to TRBD1. Germline V gives CDR1 MNHEY, CDR2 SMNVEV (reference sequence). The CDR3 spans 14 residues. CDR3 DNA: TGCGCAGGGACAGGCGATTTCAGCTCCTACGAGCAGTACTTC. Translated, it gives CAGTGDFSSYEQYF.

This clone was counted between two and nine times. This chain joins TRBV7-8 and TRBJ1-5, with TRBD1 matching over 9 bases. The junction had 10 bases not matched to a gene; V was cut back by 0 bases and J by 13 bases. This CDR3 is built from 15 residues. CDR1 and CDR2 from the germline V gene are SGHVS and FQNEAQ. CDR3 loop: CASSLASTGGSIQHF. The CDR3, as DNA: TGTGCCAGCAGCTTAGCAAGTACAGGGGGCTCGATTCAGCATTTT. The complete variable domain, with remaining parts taken from reference TRBV7-8 and TRBJ1-5, reads GAGVSQSPRYKVAKRGQDVALRCDPISGHVSLFWYQQALGQGPEFLTYFQNEAQLDKSGLPSDRFFAERPEGSVSTLKIQRTQQEDSAVYLCASSLASTGGSIQHFGDGTRLSIL.

The chain employs TRBV6-1 and TRBJ2-3; D possibly corresponds to TRBD2 (7 bases). Trimming removed 3 bases at V and 3 bases at J, with 13 bases between. This CDR3 spans 15 amino acids. Germline lookup yields CDR1 MNHNS and CDR2 SASEGT. CDR3 DNA: TGTGCCAGCAGTGAGGGGGGGGCCGGGACAGATACGCAGTATTTT. This sequence encodes CASSEGGAGTDTQYF.

The chain employs TRBV28 and TRBJ1-2; 8 bases fit TRBD1. V lost 5 bases and J lost 6; bases outside the gene matches: 11. The CDR3 totals 15 residues. Germline V gene lookup returns CDR1 MDHEN and CDR2 SYDVKM. The CDR3 protein is CASSTPGTGYDGYTF. The CDR3 DNA reads TGTGCCAGCAGTACCCCCGGGACAGGTTATGATGGCTACACCTTC.

CDR3: CASSAYASYGYTF. The CDR3 DNA reads as TGTGCCAGCAGCGCGTACGCCTCCTATGGCTACACCTTC. The chain is built from TRBV5-4 and TRBJ1-2; unclear D gene. The CDR3 has 13 amino acids. Between the trimmed V and J ends, which lost 4 bases and 4 bases, there was a span of 11 bases. Germline assignment: CDR1 SGHNT and CDR2 YYREEE (reference sequence). The whole variable domain, remainder taken from reference TRBV5-4 and TRBJ1-2, is ETGVTQSPTHLIKTRGQQVTLRCSSQSGHNTVSWYQQALGQGPQFIFQYYREEENGRGNFPPRFSGLQFPNYSSELNVNALELDDSALYLCASSAYASYGYTFGSGTRLTVV.

This clone was detected only once. This chain uses TRBV5-4 with TRBJ2-6, with 12 bases that match TRBD1. Germline V gene sequence: CDR1 SGHNT, CDR2 YYREEE (reference sequence). Trimming took 4 bases from V and 0 from J; bases not matched to a gene: 5. The CDR3 loop spans 18 amino acids. CDR3 DNA sequence: TGTGCCAGCAGCGGGGGACAGGGGGCCCTCTCTGGGGCCAACGTCCTGACTTTC. This encodes CASSGGQGALSGANVLTF.

This clone showed up just once. The chain joins TRBV7-3 to TRBJ1-2; no firm D call. Trimming took 2 bases from V and 5 from J, leaving 9 bases between them. This CDR3 comprises 13 residues. CDR1 and CDR2 (germline): SGHTA, FQGTGA. The CDR3 spells CASSLSSGYGYTF. For the CDR3, the DNA is TGTGCCAGCAGCTTATCGTCGGGTTATGGCTACACCTTC.

V is TRBV5-1 and J is TRBJ2-5, with TRBD2 matching over 7 bases. In germline, CDR1 is SGHRS, CDR2 YFSETQ. The CDR3 is 16 amino acids. Trimming cost V 3 bases and J 2 bases; bases outside gene matches: 10. The CDR3 is CASSSLLGGGQETQYF. CDR3 in DNA: TGCGCCAGCAGCTCCCTCCTCGGGGGAGGGCAAGAGACCCAGTACTTC.

The chain couples TRBV11-1 to TRBJ1-1; the D gene is possibly TRBD1 (5 bases). This CDR3 comprises 13 residues. Germline lookup yields CDR1 SGHAT and CDR2 FQDESV (reference sequence). The V end was cut by 5 bases, the J end by 4 bases, with 11 bases between. The CDR3 protein is CASSPRGGTEAFF. In nucleotides, the CDR3 is TGTGCCAGCAGCCCACGGGGGGGCACTGAAGCTTTCTTT.

The chain joins TRBV27 to TRBJ2-7; 8 nucleotides match TRBD2. The V segment lost 6 bases and the J segment 7 bases; nucleotides outside the gene matches: 17. CDR3 size: 16 residues. Germline V gives CDR1 MNHEY, CDR2 SMNVEV (reference sequence). CDR3 nucleotides: TGTGCCAGCAGATACAGCGGGGGTCGCCGGTTGGTGGAGCAGTACTTC. Translation: CASRYSGGRRLVEQYF.

The V gene is TRBV4-2, the J gene TRBJ2-1, with D tentatively TRBD2 (5 bases). The CDR3 contains 15 residues. Trimming stripped 4 bases from V and 9 bases from J, with 19 bases between. Germline V gives CDR1 LGHNA, CDR2 YNFKEQ. CDR3 in amino acids: CASSRASIGEGEQFF. DNA of the CDR3: TGTGCCAGCAGCCGGGCTAGCATCGGCGAAGGTGAGCAGTTCTTC.

This chain joins TRBV4-1 and TRBJ1-1; D unresolved. This CDR3 is 19 amino acids long. Germline V gene sequence: CDR1 MGHRA, CDR2 YSYEKL. The V gene lost 0 bases and the J gene lost 0 bases, with 20 bases spanning the gap. The CDR3 DNA follows: TGCGCCAGCAGCCAAGAGAGGACTCGGCCGACCCGAGTGAACACTGAAGCTTTCTTT. Translating it yields CASSQERTRPTRVNTEAFF.

This rearrangement joins TRBV19 to TRBJ1-1, with a possible D match to TRBD1 (6 bases). This CDR3 is 12 amino acids long. CDR1 and CDR2 from the germline V gene are LNHDA and SQIVND (reference sequence). V lost 9 bases and J 6 bases, leaving 14 bases between the germline ends. The CDR3 sequence is CASRGGDSEAFF. The CDR3 coding sequence is TGTGCCAGCAGGGGTGGGGATTCTGAAGCTTTCTTT.

The chain uses TRBV19 and TRBJ1-6, with 7 nucleotides matching TRBD1. The CDR3 sequence is 15 residues long. Germline-derived CDR1 and CDR2 are LNHDA and SQIVND (reference sequence). V shed 6 bases, J shed 4 bases, and the junction held 6 bases outside the gene matches. The CDR3 reads CASRPWDRYNSPLHF. CDR3 bases: TGTGCCAGTAGGCCTTGGGACAGATATAATTCACCCCTCCACTTT.

The chain uses TRBV5-1 and TRBJ2-5; D call uncertain. Trimming pared 4 bases from V and 2 bases from J, leaving 9 bases between. This CDR3 is built from 13 residues. Per the germline V gene, CDR1 is SGHRS and CDR2 is YFSETQ. The DNA of the CDR3 is TGCGCCAGCAGCACACAGCAACAAGAGACCCAGTACTTC. This gives the protein CASSTQQQETQYF. Combining the CDR3 with reference TRBV5-1 and TRBJ2-5 gives the whole variable domain KAGVTQTPRYLIKTRGQQVTLSCSPISGHRSVSWYQQTPGQGLQFLFEYFSETQRNKGNFPGRFSGRQFSNSRSEMNVSTLELGDSALYLCASSTQQQETQYFGPGTRLLVL.

Turning to this clone: The junction differs from germline at one of its ends, possibly a read error. The CDR3 DNA reads TGTGCCAGTAGTATTTCGGGAAAGCTGAACCCCGGGGAGCTGTTTTTT. Translating it yields CASSISGKLNPGELFF. The chain has TRBV19 and TRBJ2-2; maybe TRBD2 (5 bases). This CDR3 contains 16 residues. Per the germline V gene, CDR1 is LNHDA and CDR2 is SQIVND (reference sequence).

The genes are TRBV13 and TRBJ2-1; TRBD1 matches at 7 bases. This CDR3 is 15 amino acids long. Germline V gene sequence: CDR1 PRHDT, CDR2 FYEKMQ (reference sequence). V lost 3 bases to trimming and J lost 7 bases; unmatched junction nucleotides: 9. CDR3 sequence: CASSFRDRTSNEQFF. The CDR3 DNA is TGTGCCAGCAGCTTCCGGGACAGAACAAGTAATGAGCAGTTCTTC.

The chain employs TRBV9 and TRBJ1-3; D unresolved. The CDR3 is 16 residues long. Germline V gene sequence: CDR1 SGDLS, CDR2 YYNGEE. V was cut by 0 bases and J by 0 bases, with 10 bases left in between. The CDR3 reads CASSVDWGVSGNTIYF. CDR3 DNA: TGTGCCAGCAGCGTAGATTGGGGAGTCTCTGGAAACACCATATATTTT.

J is TRBJ2-3 and V is TRBV10-3; D is uncertain. The CDR3 runs to 12 residues. V shed 4 bases and J shed 6 bases, with 8 bases lying between them. The germline V gene has CDR1 ENHRY and CDR2 SYGVKD. DNA of the CDR3: TGTGCCATCAGTGTAGATGTGGATACGCAGTATTTT. Its protein product is CAISVDVDTQYF.

The V and J genes are TRBV28 and TRBJ1-1; 9 bases match TRBD1. With 5 bases clipped from V and 5 bases from J, the junction kept 6 bases outside the gene matches. The germline V gene has CDR1 MDHEN and CDR2 SYDVKM. The CDR3 consists of 14 residues. CDR3 in DNA: TGTGCCAGCAGTGGGGGACAGGGAAGGACTGAAGCTTTCTTT. As protein: CASSGGQGRTEAFF. Supplemented by reference TRBV28 and TRBJ1-1, the full variable domain reads DVKVTQSSRYLVKRTGEKVFLECVQDMDHENMFWYRQDPGLGLRLIYFSYDVKMKEKGDIPEGYSVSREKKERFSLILESASTNQTSMYLCASSGGQGRTEAFFGQGTRLTVV.

The chain is built from TRBV28 and TRBJ1-2; D unresolved. V dropped 4 bases and J dropped 8 bases, with 17 bases sitting between them. Germline values: CDR1 MDHEN, CDR2 SYDVKM. This CDR3 has 14 residues. The CDR3 DNA is TGTGCCAGCAGTTCTCCCAATATGCGATGGGGCTACACCTTC. As protein: CASSSPNMRWGYTF.

The chain carries TRBV5-1 and TRBJ2-2, with 9 positions matching TRBD1. There are 14 residues in the CDR3. J was trimmed by 2 bases and V by 7 bases; bases with no gene match: 3. Germline V lookup: CDR1 SGHRS, CDR2 YFSETQ. This CDR3 is CASGTGPNTGELFF. The CDR3 DNA reads TGCGCCAGCGGGACAGGGCCTAACACCGGGGAGCTGTTTTTT.